This T cell receptor beta chain is from a study of technical replicates of blood from a handful of donors. The germline CDR1 and CDR2 sequences are SGHNT and YENEEA. V trimming: 1 base; J trimming: 5 bases; junction bases outside the gene matches: 5. CDR3 size: 15 residues. Clones were sequenced by immunoSEQ multiplex PCR, and TCRdb holds only the in-frame ones, with some missing. This table holds around 80,000 clones, 95% to 97% found once. Sequenced sample: T cells isolated from PBMCs. This chain connects TRBV11-3 to TRBJ2-1; 7 nucleotides agree with TRBD2. The sequence came from a human donor in good health. CDR3 DNA sequence: TGTGCCAGCAGCTTAGGCGCTAGCGGTAACAATGAGCAGTTCTTC. Amino acid sequence: CASSLGASGNNEQFF. The whole variable domain, remainder taken from reference TRBV11-3 and TRBJ2-1, is EAGVVQSPRYKIIEKKQPVAFWCNPISGHNTLYWYLQNLGQGPELLIRYENEEAVDDSQLPKDRFSAERLKGVDSTLKIQPAELGDSAVYLCASSLGASGNNEQFFGPGTRLTVL.